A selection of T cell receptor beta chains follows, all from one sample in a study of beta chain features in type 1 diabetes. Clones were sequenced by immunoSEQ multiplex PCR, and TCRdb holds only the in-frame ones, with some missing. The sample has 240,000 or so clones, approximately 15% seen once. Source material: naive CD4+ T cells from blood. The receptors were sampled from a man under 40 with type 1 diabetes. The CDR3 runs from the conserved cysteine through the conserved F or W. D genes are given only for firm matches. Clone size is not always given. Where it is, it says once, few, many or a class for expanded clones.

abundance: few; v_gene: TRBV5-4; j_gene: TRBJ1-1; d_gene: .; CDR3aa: CASSSTGSGGVNTEAFF; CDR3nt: TGTGCCAGCAGCTCAACAGGGAGTGGTGGGGTGAACACTGAAGCTTTCTTT
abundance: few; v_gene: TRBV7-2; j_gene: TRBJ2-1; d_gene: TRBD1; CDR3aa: CASSLAQGEYNEQFF; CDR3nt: TGTGCCAGCAGCTTAGCGCAGGGGGAGTACAATGAGCAGTTCTTC
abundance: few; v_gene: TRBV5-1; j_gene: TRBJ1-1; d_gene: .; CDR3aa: CASSGGHRNTEAFF; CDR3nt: TGCGCCAGCAGCGGGGGACATAGGAACACTGAAGCTTTCTTT
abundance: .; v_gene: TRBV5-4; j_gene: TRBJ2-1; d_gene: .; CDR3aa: CASSTGTLSSYNEQFF; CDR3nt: TGTGCCAGCAGCACTGGGACTCTCAGCTCCTACAATGAGCAGTTCTTC
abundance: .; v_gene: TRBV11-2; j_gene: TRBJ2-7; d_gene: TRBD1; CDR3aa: CASSTRQGPYEQYF; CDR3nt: TGTGCCAGCAGCACCCGACAGGGGCCCTACGAGCAGTACTTC
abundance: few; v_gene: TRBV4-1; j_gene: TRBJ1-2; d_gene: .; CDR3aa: CASSQDSSGLVYGYTF; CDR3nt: TGCGCCAGCAGCCAAGATAGTAGCGGCCTGGTTTATGGCTACACCTTC
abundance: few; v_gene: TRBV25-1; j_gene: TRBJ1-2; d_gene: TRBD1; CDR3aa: CASTGQGANGYTF; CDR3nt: TGTGCCAGCACGGGGCAGGGGGCGAATGGCTACACCTTC
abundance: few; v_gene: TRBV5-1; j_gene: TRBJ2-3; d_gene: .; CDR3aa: CASSTVEGADTQYF; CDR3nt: TGCGCCAGCAGCACGGTCGAGGGGGCAGATACGCAGTATTTT
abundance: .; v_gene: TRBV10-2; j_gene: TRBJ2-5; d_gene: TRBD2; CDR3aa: CASSEAGGSQETQYF; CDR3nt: TGCGCCAGCAGTGAGGCGGGGGGCTCCCAAGAGACCCAGTACTTC
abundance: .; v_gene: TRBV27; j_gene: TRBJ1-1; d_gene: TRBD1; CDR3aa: CASSYRGFDTEAFF; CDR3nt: TGTGCCAGCAGTTACAGGGGATTTGACACTGAAGCTTTCTTT
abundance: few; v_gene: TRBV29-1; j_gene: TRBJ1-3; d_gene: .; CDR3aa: CSVVPGSSGNTIYF; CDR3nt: TGCAGCGTTGTTCCGGGAAGCTCTGGAAACACCATATATTTT
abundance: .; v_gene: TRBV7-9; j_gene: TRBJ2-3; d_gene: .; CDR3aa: CASSLVRETDTQYF; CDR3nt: TGTGCCAGCAGCTTAGTCCGGGAGACAGATACGCAGTATTTT
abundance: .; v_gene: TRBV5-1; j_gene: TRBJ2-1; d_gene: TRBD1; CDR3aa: CASSPLDRSSYNEQFF; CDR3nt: TGCGCCAGCAGCCCACTGGACAGGAGCTCCTACAATGAGCAGTTCTTC
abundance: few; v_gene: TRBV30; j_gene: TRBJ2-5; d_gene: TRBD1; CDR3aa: CAGTVGQGETQYF; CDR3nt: TGTGCCGGGACGGTTGGACAGGGGGAGACCCAGTACTTC
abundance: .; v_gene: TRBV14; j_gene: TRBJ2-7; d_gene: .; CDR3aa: CASSQDGTRDTHYEQYF; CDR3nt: TGTGCCAGCAGCCAAGATGGGACCCGGGACACCCACTACGAGCAGTACTTC
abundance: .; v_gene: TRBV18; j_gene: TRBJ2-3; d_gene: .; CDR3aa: CASSPRTTSTDTQYF; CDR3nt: TGTGCCAGCTCACCACGCACTACTAGCACAGATACGCAGTATTTT
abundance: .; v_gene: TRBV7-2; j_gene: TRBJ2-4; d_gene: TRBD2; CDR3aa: CASRDSGHREGIQYF; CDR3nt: TGTGCCAGTAGAGACTCGGGGCACCGGGAGGGCATTCAGTACTTC
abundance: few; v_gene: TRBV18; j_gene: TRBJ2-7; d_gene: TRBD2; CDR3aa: CASSPWEGRNEQYF; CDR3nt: TGTGCCAGCTCACCATGGGAGGGGCGAAACGAGCAGTACTTC
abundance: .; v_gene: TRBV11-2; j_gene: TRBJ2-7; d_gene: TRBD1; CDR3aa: CASSWGQNYEQYF; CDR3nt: TGTGCCAGCAGCTGGGGACAGAATTACGAGCAGTACTTC
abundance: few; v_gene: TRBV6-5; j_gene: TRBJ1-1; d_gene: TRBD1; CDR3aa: CASSDRGRAEAFF; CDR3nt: TGTGCCAGCAGCGACAGGGGCCGGGCTGAAGCTTTCTTT
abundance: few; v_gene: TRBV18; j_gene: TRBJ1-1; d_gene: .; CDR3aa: CASSPREEAFF; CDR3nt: TGTGCCAGCTCACCACGAGAAGAAGCTTTCTTT
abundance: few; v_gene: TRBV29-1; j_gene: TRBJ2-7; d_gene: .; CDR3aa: CSAHTGSYEQYF; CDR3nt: TGCAGCGCACATACAGGGTCCTACGAGCAGTACTTC
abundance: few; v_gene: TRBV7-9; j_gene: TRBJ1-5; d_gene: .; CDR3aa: CASSLVQGPQHF; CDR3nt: TGTGCCAGCAGCTTAGTTCAGGGCCCCCAGCATTTT
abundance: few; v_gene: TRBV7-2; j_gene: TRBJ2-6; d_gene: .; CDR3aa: CASSLDSSGANVLTF; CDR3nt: TGTGCCAGCAGCTTAGACTCCTCTGGGGCCAACGTCCTGACTTTC
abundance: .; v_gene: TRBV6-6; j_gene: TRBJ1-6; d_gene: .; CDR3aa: CASSGGTVYNSPLHF; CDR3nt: TGTGCCAGCAGTGGGGGGACGGTATATAATTCACCCCTCCACTTT
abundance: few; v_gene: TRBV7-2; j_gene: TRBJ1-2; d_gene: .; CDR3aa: CASSLASGDGYTF; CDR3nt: TGTGCCAGCAGCTTAGCATCGGGTGATGGCTACACCTTC
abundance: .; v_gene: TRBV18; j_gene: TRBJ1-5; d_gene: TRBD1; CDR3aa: CASSPTGGNNQPQHF; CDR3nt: TGTGCCAGCTCACCAACAGGGGGTAATAATCAGCCCCAGCATTTT
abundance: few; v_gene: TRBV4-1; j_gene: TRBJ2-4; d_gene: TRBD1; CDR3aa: CASSQDRTGWNDIQYF; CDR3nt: TGCGCCAGCAGCCAAGACCGGACAGGGTGGAATGACATTCAGTACTTC
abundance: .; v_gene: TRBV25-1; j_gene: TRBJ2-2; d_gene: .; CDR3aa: CASRPRETGELFF; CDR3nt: TGTGCCAGCAGGCCCCGCGAAACCGGGGAGCTGTTTTTT
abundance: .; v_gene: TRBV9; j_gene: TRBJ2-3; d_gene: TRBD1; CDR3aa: CASSVGQGRTDTQYF; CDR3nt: TGTGCCAGCAGCGTAGGACAGGGGAGGACAGATACGCAGTATTTT
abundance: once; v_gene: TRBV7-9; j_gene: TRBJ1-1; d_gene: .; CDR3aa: CASSHRTAVNTEAFF; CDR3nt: TGTGCCAGCAGCCACAGGACAGCTGTGAACACTGAAGCTTTCTTT
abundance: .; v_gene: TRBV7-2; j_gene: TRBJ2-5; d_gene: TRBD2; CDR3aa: CASSLDSGRAQETQYF; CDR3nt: TGTGCCAGCAGCTTAGATAGCGGGAGGGCTCAAGAGACCCAGTACTTC
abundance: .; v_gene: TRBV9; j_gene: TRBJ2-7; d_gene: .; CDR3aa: CASSVGLGVTYEQYF; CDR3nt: TGTGCCAGCAGCGTAGGGCTAGGGGTAACCTACGAGCAGTACTTC
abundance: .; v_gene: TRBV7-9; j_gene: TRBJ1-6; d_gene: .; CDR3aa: CASSLEAGTNSPLHF; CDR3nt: TGTGCCAGCAGCTTAGAGGCAGGAACTAATTCACCCCTCCACTTT
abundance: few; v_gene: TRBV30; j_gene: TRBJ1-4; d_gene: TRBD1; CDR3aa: CAWSDTGATNEKLFF; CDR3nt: TGTGCCTGGAGTGACACAGGGGCAACTAATGAAAAACTGTTTTTT
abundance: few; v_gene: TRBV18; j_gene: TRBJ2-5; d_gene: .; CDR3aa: CASSPQDYQETQYF; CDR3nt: TGTGCCAGCTCACCCCAGGACTACCAAGAGACCCAGTACTTC
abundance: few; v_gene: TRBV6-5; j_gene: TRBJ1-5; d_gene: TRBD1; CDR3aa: CASRPQGLGSQPQHF; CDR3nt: TGTGCCAGCAGACCACAGGGGCTGGGGTCACAGCCCCAGCATTTT
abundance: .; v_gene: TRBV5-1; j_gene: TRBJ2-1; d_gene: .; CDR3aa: CASSLDREQFF; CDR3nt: TGCGCCAGCAGCTTGGATCGTGAGCAGTTCTTC
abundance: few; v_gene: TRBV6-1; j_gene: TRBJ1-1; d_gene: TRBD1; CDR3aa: CASSSGTGGKTEAFF; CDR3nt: TGTGCCAGCAGTTCCGGGACAGGGGGTAAGACTGAAGCTTTCTTT
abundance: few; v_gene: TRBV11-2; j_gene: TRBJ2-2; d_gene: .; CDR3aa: CASSLSLVELFF; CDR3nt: TGTGCCAGCAGCCTTTCCTTAGTGGAGCTGTTTTTT
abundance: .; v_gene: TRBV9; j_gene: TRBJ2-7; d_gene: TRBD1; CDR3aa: CASSVAGQGDAEQYF; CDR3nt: TGTGCCAGCAGCGTAGCTGGCCAGGGGGACGCCGAGCAGTACTTC
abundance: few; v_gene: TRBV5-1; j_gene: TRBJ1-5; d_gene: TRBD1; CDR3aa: CASSRTGMSNQPQHF; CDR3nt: TGCGCCAGCAGTCGGACAGGGATGAGCAATCAGCCCCAGCATTTT
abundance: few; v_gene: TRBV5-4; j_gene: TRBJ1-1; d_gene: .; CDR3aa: CASSSARTEAFF; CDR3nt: TGTGCCAGCAGTAGTGCGAGGACTGAAGCTTTCTTT
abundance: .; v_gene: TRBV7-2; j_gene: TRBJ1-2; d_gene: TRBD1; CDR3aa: CASSTDSAGGRGAGYTF; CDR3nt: TGTGCCAGCAGCACTGATTCTGCAGGGGGACGGGGAGCTGGCTACACCTTC
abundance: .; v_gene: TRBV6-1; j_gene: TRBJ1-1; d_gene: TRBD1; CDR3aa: CASSADRGNTEAFF; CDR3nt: TGTGCCAGCAGTGCGGACAGGGGGAACACTGAAGCTTTCTTT